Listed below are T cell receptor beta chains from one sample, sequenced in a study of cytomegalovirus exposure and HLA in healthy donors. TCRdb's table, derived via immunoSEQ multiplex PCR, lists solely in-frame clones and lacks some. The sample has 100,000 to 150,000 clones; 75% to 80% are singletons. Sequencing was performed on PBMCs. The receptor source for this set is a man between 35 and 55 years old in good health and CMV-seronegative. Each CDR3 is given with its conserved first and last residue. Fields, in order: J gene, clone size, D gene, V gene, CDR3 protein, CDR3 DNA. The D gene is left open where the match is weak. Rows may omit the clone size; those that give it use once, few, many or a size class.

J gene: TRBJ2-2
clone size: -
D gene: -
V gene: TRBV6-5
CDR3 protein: CASSYTAVGELFF
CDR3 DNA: TGTGCCAGCAGTTACACGGCGGTCGGGGAGCTGTTTTTT

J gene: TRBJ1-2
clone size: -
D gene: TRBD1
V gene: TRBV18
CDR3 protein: CASSPDRGRDGYTF
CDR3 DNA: TGTGCCAGCTCACCAGATAGGGGGCGAGATGGCTACACCTTC

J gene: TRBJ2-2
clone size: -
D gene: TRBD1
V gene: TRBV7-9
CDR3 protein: CASSSQGWELFF
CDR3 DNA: TGTGCCAGCAGCTCACAGGGGTGGGAGCTGTTTTTT

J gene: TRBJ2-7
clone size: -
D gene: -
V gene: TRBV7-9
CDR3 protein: CASGQEASSYEQYF
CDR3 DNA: TGTGCCAGCGGCCAGGAGGCCAGCTCCTACGAGCAGTACTTC

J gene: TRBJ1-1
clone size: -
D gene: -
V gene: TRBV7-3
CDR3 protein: CASSLERDTEAFF
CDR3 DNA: TGTGCCAGCAGCCTTGAGAGGGACACTGAAGCTTTCTTT

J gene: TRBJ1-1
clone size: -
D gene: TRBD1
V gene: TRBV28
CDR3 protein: CAILAGGNTEAFF
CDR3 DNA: TGTGCCATTTTAGCAGGGGGCAACACTGAAGCTTTCTTT

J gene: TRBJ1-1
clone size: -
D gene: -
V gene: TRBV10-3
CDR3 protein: CASQGNDGTEAFF
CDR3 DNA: TGTGCCAGCCAGGGGAATGACGGCACTGAAGCTTTCTTT

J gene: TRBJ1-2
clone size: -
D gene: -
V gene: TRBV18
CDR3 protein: CASSPSTQGNYGYTF
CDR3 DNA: TGTGCCAGCTCACCTTCGACACAGGGAAACTATGGCTACACCTTC

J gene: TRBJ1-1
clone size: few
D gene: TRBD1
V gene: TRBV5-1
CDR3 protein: CASSLTGTGMNTEAFF
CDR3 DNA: TGCGCCAGCAGCTTGACCGGGACAGGGATGAACACTGAAGCTTTCTTT

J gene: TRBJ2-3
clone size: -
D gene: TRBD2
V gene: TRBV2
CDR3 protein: CASSGTSGGGYTQYF
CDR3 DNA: TGTGCCAGCAGTGGTACTAGCGGGGGGGGGTATACGCAGTATTTT

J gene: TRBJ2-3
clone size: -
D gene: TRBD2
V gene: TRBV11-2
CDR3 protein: CASSWGGDTQYF
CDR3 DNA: TGTGCCAGCAGCTGGGGGGGGGATACGCAGTATTTT

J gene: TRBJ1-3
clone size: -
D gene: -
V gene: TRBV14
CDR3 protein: CASSRTIGATIYF
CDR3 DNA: TGTGCCAGCAGCCGGACTATTGGGGCCACCATATATTTT

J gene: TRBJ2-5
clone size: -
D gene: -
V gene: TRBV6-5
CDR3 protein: CATKNPPGGETQYF
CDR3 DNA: TGTGCCACCAAAAACCCCCCCGGGGGAGAGACCCAGTACTTC

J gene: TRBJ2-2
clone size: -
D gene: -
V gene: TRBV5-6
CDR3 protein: CASSLLYTGELFF
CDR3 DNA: TGTGCCAGCAGCTTGTTATACACCGGGGAGCTGTTTTTT

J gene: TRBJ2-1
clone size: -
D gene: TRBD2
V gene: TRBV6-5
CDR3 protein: CASSSWTSGDHSEQFF
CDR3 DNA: TGTGCCAGCAGTTCATGGACTAGCGGGGACCATAGTGAGCAGTTCTTC

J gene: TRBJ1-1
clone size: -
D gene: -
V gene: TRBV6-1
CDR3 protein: CASRVSGAGNTEAFF
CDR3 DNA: TGTGCCAGCAGGGTGTCAGGGGCGGGGAACACTGAAGCTTTCTTT

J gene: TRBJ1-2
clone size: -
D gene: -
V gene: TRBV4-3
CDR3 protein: CASSQDRDLQDFYGYTF
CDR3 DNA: TGCGCCAGCAGCCAAGATAGGGATTTACAGGATTTCTATGGCTACACCTTC

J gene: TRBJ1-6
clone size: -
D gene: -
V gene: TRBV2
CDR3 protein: CASFRGQARSPLHF
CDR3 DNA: TGTGCCAGCTTTAGGGGTCAAGCTCGTTCACCCCTCCACTTT

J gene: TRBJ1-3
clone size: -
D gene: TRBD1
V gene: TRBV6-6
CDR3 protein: CASRETGLGNTIYF
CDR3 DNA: TGTGCCAGCAGGGAGACAGGGCTTGGAAACACCATATATTTT

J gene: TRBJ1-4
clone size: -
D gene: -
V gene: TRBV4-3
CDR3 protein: CASSQKQTNEKLFF
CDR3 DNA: TGCGCCAGCAGCCAGAAACAAACTAATGAAAAACTGTTTTTT

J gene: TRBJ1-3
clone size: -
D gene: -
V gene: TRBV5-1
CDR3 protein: CASSLASGGLSGNTIYF
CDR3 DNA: TGCGCCAGCAGCTTGGCTTCCGGCGGGCTATCTGGAAACACCATATATTTT

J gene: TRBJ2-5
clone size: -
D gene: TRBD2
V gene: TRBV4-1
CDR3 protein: CASSPGVAGVLYQETQYF
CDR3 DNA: TGCGCCAGCAGCCCCGGGGTAGCGGGGGTCTTGTACCAAGAGACCCAGTACTTC

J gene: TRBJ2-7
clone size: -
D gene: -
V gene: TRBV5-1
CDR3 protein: CASSVRVRNEQYF
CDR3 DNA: TGCGCCAGCAGCGTCAGGGTTAGGAACGAGCAGTACTTC

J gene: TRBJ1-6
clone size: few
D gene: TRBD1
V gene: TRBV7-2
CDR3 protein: CASSFTQGAPLHF
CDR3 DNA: TGTGCCAGCAGCTTCACGCAGGGGGCACCCCTCCACTTT

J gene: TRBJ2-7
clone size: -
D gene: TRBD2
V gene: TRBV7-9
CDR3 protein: CASSLGLVGLEQYF
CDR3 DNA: TGTGCCAGCAGTCTTGGACTAGTTGGGCTCGAGCAGTACTTC

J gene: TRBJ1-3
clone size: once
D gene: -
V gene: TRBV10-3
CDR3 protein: CAIAGEGPGNTIYF
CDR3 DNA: TGTGCCATTGCAGGGGAAGGGCCTGGAAACACCATATATTTT

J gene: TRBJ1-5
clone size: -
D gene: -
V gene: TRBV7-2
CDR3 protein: CASNPRGGNQPQHF
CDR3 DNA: TGTGCCAGTAACCCCCGGGGAGGCAATCAGCCCCAGCATTTT

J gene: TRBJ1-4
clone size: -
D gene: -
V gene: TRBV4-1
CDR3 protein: CASSRSGSNEKLFF
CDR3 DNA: TGCGCCAGCAGCCGATCGGGGTCTAATGAAAAACTGTTTTTT

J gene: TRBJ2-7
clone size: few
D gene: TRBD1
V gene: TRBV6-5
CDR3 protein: CASSRTGGDYEQYF
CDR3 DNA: TGTGCCAGCAGTCGGACAGGGGGAGACTACGAGCAGTACTTC

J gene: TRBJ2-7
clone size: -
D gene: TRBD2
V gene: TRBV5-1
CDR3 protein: CASSLAGGGSYEQYF
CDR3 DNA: TGCGCCAGCAGCTTGGCGGGGGGGGGATCCTACGAGCAGTACTTC

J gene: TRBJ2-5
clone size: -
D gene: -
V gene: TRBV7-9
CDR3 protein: CASSSGGQETQYF
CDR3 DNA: TGTGCCAGCAGCTCCGGGGGACAAGAGACCCAGTACTTC

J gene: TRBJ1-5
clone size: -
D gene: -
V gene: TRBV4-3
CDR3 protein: CASSQDRSGWPQHF
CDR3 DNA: TGCGCCAGCAGCCAAGATCGATCAGGGTGGCCCCAGCATTTT

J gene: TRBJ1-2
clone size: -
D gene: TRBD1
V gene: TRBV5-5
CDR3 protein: CASSRDSTYGYTF
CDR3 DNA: TGTGCCAGCAGCCGGGACAGTACTTATGGCTACACCTTC

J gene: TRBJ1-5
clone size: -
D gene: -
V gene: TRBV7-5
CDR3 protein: CARSSGTLNQPQHF
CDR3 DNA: TGTGCCAGAAGCTCCGGGACACTAAATCAGCCCCAGCATTTT

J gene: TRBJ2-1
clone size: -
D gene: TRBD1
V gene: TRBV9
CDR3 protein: CASSVLGGAIYNEQFF
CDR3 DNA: TGTGCCAGCAGCGTATTAGGGGGCGCTATATACAATGAGCAGTTCTTC

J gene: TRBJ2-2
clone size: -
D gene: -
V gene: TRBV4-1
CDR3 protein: CASSQWSGEDTGHPGELFF
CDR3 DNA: TGCGCCAGCAGCCAATGGAGTGGAGAGGACACGGGACATCCCGGGGAGCTGTTTTTT

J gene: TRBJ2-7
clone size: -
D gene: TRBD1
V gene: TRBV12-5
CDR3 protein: CASGLGTGGYEQYF
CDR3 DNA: TGTGCTAGTGGTTTGGGGACAGGGGGCTACGAGCAGTACTTC

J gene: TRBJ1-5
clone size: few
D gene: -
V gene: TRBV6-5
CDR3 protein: CASSYSRGNQPQHF
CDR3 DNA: TGTGCCAGCAGTTACTCGAGGGGCAATCAGCCCCAGCATTTT

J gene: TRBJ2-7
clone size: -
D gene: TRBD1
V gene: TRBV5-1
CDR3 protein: CASSRPADPSAGTGHEQYF
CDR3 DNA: TGCGCCAGCAGCCGTCCGGCGGATCCTTCGGCCGGGACAGGGCACGAGCAGTACTTC

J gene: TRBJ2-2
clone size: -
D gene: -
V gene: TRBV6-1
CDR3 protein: CASSEWLLARLFF
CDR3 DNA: TGTGCCAGCAGTGAATGGCTTCTGGCCAGGCTGTTTTTT

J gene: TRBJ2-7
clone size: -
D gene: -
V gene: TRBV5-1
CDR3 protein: CASSLDRWPEQYF
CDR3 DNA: TGCGCCAGCAGCTTGGACAGGTGGCCTGAGCAGTACTTC

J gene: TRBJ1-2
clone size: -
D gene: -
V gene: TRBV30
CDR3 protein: CAWSRDRPRGYTF
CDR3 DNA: TGTGCCTGGAGCCGAGACAGGCCCAGGGGCTACACCTTC

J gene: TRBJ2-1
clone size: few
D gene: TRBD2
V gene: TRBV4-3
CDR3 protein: CASSRLLAGGPEQFF
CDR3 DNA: TGCGCCAGCAGCCGGCTCCTAGCGGGGGGGCCTGAGCAGTTCTTC

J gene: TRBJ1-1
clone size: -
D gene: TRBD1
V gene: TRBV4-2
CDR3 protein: CASSQGQGEAFF
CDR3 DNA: TGTGCCAGCAGCCAAGGACAGGGTGAAGCTTTCTTT

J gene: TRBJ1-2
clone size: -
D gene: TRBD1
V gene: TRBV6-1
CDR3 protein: CASSNLQGTGGYTF
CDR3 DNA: TGTGCCAGCAGCAACCTACAGGGGACTGGGGGCTACACCTTC

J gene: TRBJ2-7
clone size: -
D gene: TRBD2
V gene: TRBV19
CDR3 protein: CASSPGTSDSYEQYF
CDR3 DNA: TGTGCCAGTAGTCCCGGGACTAGCGACTCCTACGAGCAGTACTTC

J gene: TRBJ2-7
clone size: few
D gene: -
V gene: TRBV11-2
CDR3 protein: CASSLVRQSREQYF
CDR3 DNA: TGTGCCAGCAGCTTAGTTCGACAGAGCCGCGAGCAGTACTTC

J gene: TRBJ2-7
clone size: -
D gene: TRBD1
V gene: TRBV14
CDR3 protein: CASSWGQMVYEQYF
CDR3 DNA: TGTGCCAGCAGCTGGGGACAGATGGTCTACGAGCAGTACTTC

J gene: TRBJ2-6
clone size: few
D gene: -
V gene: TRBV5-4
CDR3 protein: CASSAGGRSPSGANVLTF
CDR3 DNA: TGTGCCAGCAGCGCTGGCGGGCGGAGCCCCTCTGGGGCCAACGTCCTGACTTTC